Listed below are T cell receptor beta chains from one sample, sequenced in a study of shared clonotypes between healthy human individuals. Measured with immunoSEQ multiplex PCR; TCRdb has only the in-frame clones, and not every one. The repertoire holds hundreds of thousands of clones, with almost 95% as singletons. The source material was naive CD8+ T cells sorted from blood. The receptor set was obtained from a young man in good health. Each CDR3 is given with its conserved first and last residue. The order of the fields is CDR3 protein, CDR3 DNA, CDR3 length, V gene, clone size, D gene, J gene. The D gene is left open where the match is weak. Size values are once, few and many counts, or a class for expanded clones, and some rows have none.

CDR3: CASSWGSGANVLTF
DNA: TGTGCCAGTAGTTGGGGCTCTGGGGCCAACGTCCTGACTTTC
length: 14
V: TRBV19
size: once
D: NA
J: TRBJ2-6

CDR3: CATCPTGLAGINEQFF
DNA: TGTGCCACTTGCCCGACCGGACTAGCGGGAATTAATGAGCAGTTCTTC
length: 16
V: TRBV10-3
size: NA
D: TRBD2
J: TRBJ2-1

CDR3: CASSLSGDSYEQYF
DNA: TGTGCCAGCAGCTTATCGGGGGACTCCTACGAGCAGTACTTC
length: 14
V: TRBV7-9
size: NA
D: NA
J: TRBJ2-7

CDR3: CASSMEGTEAFF
DNA: TGTGCCAGTAGTATGGAAGGTACTGAAGCTTTCTTT
length: 12
V: TRBV19
size: NA
D: NA
J: TRBJ1-1

CDR3: CASSPSDQGSYNEQFF
DNA: TGTGCCAGCAGCCCCTCCGACCAGGGCTCCTACAATGAGCAGTTCTTC
length: 16
V: TRBV7-6
size: NA
D: NA
J: TRBJ2-1

CDR3: CASSQDVTGTLTDTQYF
DNA: TGCGCCAGCAGCCAAGATGTGACAGGGACCTTGACAGATACGCAGTATTTT
length: 17
V: TRBV4-3
size: once
D: TRBD1
J: TRBJ2-3

CDR3: CAWGGQGASYEQYF
DNA: TGTGCCTGGGGGGGACAGGGGGCGTCCTACGAGCAGTACTTC
length: 14
V: TRBV30
size: NA
D: TRBD1
J: TRBJ2-7

CDR3: CASSFNLDTQYF
DNA: TGTGCCAGCAGTTTTAATCTTGATACGCAGTATTTT
length: 12
V: TRBV27
size: NA
D: NA
J: TRBJ2-3

CDR3: CASSETGAGYEQYF
DNA: TGCGCCAGCAGTGAGACAGGGGCGGGCTACGAGCAGTACTTC
length: 14
V: TRBV10-2
size: NA
D: TRBD1
J: TRBJ2-7

CDR3: CASSPLTGPQTQYF
DNA: TGTGCCAGCAGCCCCCTGACAGGCCCCCAGACCCAGTACTTC
length: 14
V: TRBV6-5
size: once
D: NA
J: TRBJ2-5

CDR3: CASRDRAYEQYF
DNA: TGTGCCAGCCGGGACAGGGCCTACGAGCAGTACTTC
length: 12
V: TRBV2
size: few
D: TRBD1
J: TRBJ2-7

CDR3: CASSLGTSGSTDEQYF
DNA: TGTGCCAGCAGCCTTGGGACTAGCGGGAGTACCGACGAGCAGTACTTC
length: 16
V: TRBV9
size: NA
D: TRBD2
J: TRBJ2-7

CDR3: CASSEGPGIGETQYF
DNA: TGTGCCAGCAGTGAAGGGCCAGGGATCGGGGAGACCCAGTACTTC
length: 15
V: TRBV6-1
size: NA
D: NA
J: TRBJ2-5

CDR3: CASTPSGRVDEQFF
DNA: TGTGCCAGCACCCCTAGCGGGAGGGTCGATGAGCAGTTCTTC
length: 14
V: TRBV9
size: NA
D: TRBD2
J: TRBJ2-1

CDR3: CAWQWGTGWNEQFF
DNA: TGTGCCTGGCAATGGGGGACAGGGTGGAATGAGCAGTTCTTC
length: 14
V: TRBV30
size: NA
D: TRBD1
J: TRBJ2-1

CDR3: CASSQDGGQTYEQYF
DNA: TGCGCCAGCAGCCAAGATGGGGGACAGACCTACGAGCAGTACTTC
length: 15
V: TRBV4-1
size: NA
D: TRBD1
J: TRBJ2-7

CDR3: CASSLLPGPPYEQYF
DNA: TGTGCCAGCAGCTTGTTGCCAGGACCACCCTACGAGCAGTACTTC
length: 15
V: TRBV5-5
size: NA
D: NA
J: TRBJ2-7

CDR3: CASSEEVQDEQYF
DNA: TGCGCCAGCAGTGAGGAGGTCCAAGACGAGCAGTACTTC
length: 13
V: TRBV10-1
size: NA
D: NA
J: TRBJ2-7

CDR3: CAWSVTTGSRLSLEQYF
DNA: TGTGCCTGGAGTGTGACCACAGGGAGTAGGCTTTCCCTCGAGCAGTACTTC
length: 17
V: TRBV30
size: NA
D: NA
J: TRBJ2-7

CDR3: CASPSPYGYTF
DNA: TGTGCCAGCCCCAGTCCCTATGGCTACACCTTC
length: 11
V: TRBV2
size: NA
D: NA
J: TRBJ1-2

CDR3: CASSLDSGSGYEQYF
DNA: TGTGCCAGCAGTCTCGACAGCGGGAGCGGCTACGAGCAGTACTTC
length: 15
V: TRBV27
size: NA
D: TRBD2
J: TRBJ2-7

CDR3: CASAGLAGGRYEQFF
DNA: TGTGCCAGCGCTGGACTAGCGGGAGGGAGGTATGAGCAGTTCTTC
length: 15
V: TRBV9
size: NA
D: TRBD2
J: TRBJ2-1

CDR3: CASSSHGRDRGTDTQYF
DNA: TGTGCCAGCAGCTCCCATGGCCGGGACAGGGGCACAGATACGCAGTATTTT
length: 17
V: TRBV7-9
size: once
D: TRBD1
J: TRBJ2-3

CDR3: CASSPTRGKGASYEQYF
DNA: TGTGCCAGCAGCCCCACCCGGGGGAAAGGGGCCTCCTACGAGCAGTACTTC
length: 17
V: TRBV4-2
size: NA
D: NA
J: TRBJ2-7

CDR3: CATGRFGREVNEQFF
DNA: TGTGCCACAGGTCGTTTTGGGAGAGAGGTGAATGAGCAGTTCTTC
length: 15
V: TRBV19
size: NA
D: NA
J: TRBJ2-1

CDR3: CASTGTGTSRTGELFF
DNA: TGTGCCAGTACGGGCACCGGGACTAGCCGGACCGGGGAGCTGTTTTTT
length: 16
V: TRBV19
size: NA
D: TRBD2
J: TRBJ2-2

CDR3: CASSSPNRGGPTGELFF
DNA: TGTGCCAGCAGCTCACCTAACAGGGGTGGTCCCACCGGGGAGCTGTTTTTT
length: 17
V: TRBV5-4
size: NA
D: TRBD1
J: TRBJ2-2

CDR3: CATSRGLAGGSFYNEQFF
DNA: TGTGCCACCAGCAGAGGCCTAGCGGGAGGTTCCTTCTACAATGAGCAGTTCTTC
length: 18
V: TRBV15
size: NA
D: TRBD2
J: TRBJ2-1

CDR3: CASSPWTSTGRETQYF
DNA: TGTGCCAGCAGCCCCTGGACTTCAACAGGGAGGGAGACCCAGTACTTC
length: 16
V: TRBV7-9
size: NA
D: NA
J: TRBJ2-5

CDR3: CASIPLRGVTGELFF
DNA: TGTGCTAGTATCCCCCTACGAGGAGTCACCGGGGAGCTGTTTTTT
length: 15
V: TRBV12-5
size: NA
D: NA
J: TRBJ2-2

CDR3: CASSPDREEQYF
DNA: TGTGCCAGCAGTCCAGACCGCGAAGAGCAGTACTTC
length: 12
V: TRBV28
size: NA
D: NA
J: TRBJ2-7

CDR3: CASSNLAGVDGETQYF
DNA: TGCGCCAGCAGCAATCTAGCGGGAGTTGACGGAGAGACCCAGTACTTC
length: 16
V: TRBV5-1
size: NA
D: TRBD2
J: TRBJ2-5

CDR3: CASSSDLGLAGGRRDTQYF
DNA: TGTGCCAGCAGTTCGGACCTCGGACTAGCGGGAGGGCGGAGAGATACGCAGTATTTT
length: 19
V: TRBV28
size: NA
D: TRBD2
J: TRBJ2-3

CDR3: CASSLVVRGEETQYF
DNA: TGTGCCAGCAGCTTAGTCGTTAGGGGAGAAGAGACCCAGTACTTC
length: 15
V: TRBV11-2
size: NA
D: NA
J: TRBJ2-5

CDR3: CASSTGLAGAEQFF
DNA: TGTGCCAGCAGTACGGGACTAGCTGGTGCTGAGCAGTTCTTC
length: 14
V: TRBV27
size: NA
D: TRBD2
J: TRBJ2-1

CDR3: CASSSPSSYEQYF
DNA: TGTGCCAGCAGTTCCCCGAGCTCCTACGAGCAGTACTTC
length: 13
V: TRBV28
size: NA
D: NA
J: TRBJ2-7

CDR3: CSVEKGRHEQYF
DNA: TGCAGCGTTGAAAAGGGTCGCCACGAGCAGTACTTC
length: 12
V: TRBV29-1
size: NA
D: NA
J: TRBJ2-7

CDR3: CASSLAILGGGELFF
DNA: TGCGCCAGCAGCTTGGCCATCCTGGGTGGCGGGGAGCTGTTTTTT
length: 15
V: TRBV5-1
size: NA
D: NA
J: TRBJ2-2

CDR3: CASSKAPRARTGELFF
DNA: TGTGCCAGCAGCAAAGCCCCCAGGGCCCGGACCGGGGAGCTGTTTTTT
length: 16
V: TRBV21-1
size: NA
D: NA
J: TRBJ2-2

CDR3: CASRHRVDEQFF
DNA: TGCGCCAGCAGACACAGGGTCGATGAGCAGTTCTTC
length: 12
V: TRBV5-1
size: NA
D: NA
J: TRBJ2-1

CDR3: CASSPSGYEQYF
DNA: TGTGCCAGTTCCCCGAGCGGGTACGAGCAGTACTTC
length: 12
V: TRBV6-1
size: NA
D: NA
J: TRBJ2-7